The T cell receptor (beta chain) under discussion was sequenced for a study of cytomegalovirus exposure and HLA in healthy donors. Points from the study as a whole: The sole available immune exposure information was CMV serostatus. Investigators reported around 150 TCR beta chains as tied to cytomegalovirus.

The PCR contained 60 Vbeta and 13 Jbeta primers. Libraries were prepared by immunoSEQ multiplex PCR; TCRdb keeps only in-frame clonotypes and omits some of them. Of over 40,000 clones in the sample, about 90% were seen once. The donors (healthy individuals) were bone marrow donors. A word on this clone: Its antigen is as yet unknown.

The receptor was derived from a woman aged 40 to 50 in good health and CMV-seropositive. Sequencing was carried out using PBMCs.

CDR3 loop: CASSSGSWADTQYF. In DNA form, the CDR3 reads TGTGCCAGCTCTAGCGGGAGCTGGGCAGATACGCAGTATTTT. This rearrangement joins TRBV28 to TRBJ2-3; TRBD2 agrees at 10 bases. Germline V lookup: CDR1 MDHEN, CDR2 SYDVKM. Trimming at V came to 8 bases and at J to 4 bases, leaving 6 bases not matched to a gene. The CDR3 spans 14 residues.